This TCR beta chain was sequenced during a study of cytomegalovirus exposure and HLA in healthy donors. Regarding the study as a whole: Relative to the approximately 680-donor mean, N-insertions were reportedly fewer in an Asian-associated ancestry cluster in a later analysis. Both high specificity and high sensitivity reportedly marked the classifier's diagnosis of cytomegalovirus status. Per a later analysis, about 17,000 TCR beta sequences showed association with HLA alleles at 0.05 false discovery rate.

Concerning this clone: The antigen remains unidentified.

The CDR3 loop spans 16 amino acids. From germline, CDR1 is MNHEY and CDR2 SMNVEV (reference sequence). V trimming: 4 bases; J trimming: 6 bases; junction bases outside the gene matches: 7. In the PCR, 60 Vbeta and 13 Jbeta primers were used. Using immunoSEQ multiplex PCR, the repertoire was profiled, and TCRdb retains in-frame clones only, with some absent. The sample data list about 200,000 clones. The rearrangement links TRBV27 to TRBJ1-4; 11 bases match TRBD1. The sequencing input was PBMCs. The sequence was collected from a boy younger than 18 in good health and CMV-seronegative. CDR3 protein: CASSSDRGLGDEKLFF. Written as DNA, the CDR3 is TGTGCCAGCAGTTCGGACAGGGGGCTAGGGGATGAAAAACTGTTTTTT.